These 25 T cell receptor beta chains were sequenced from one sample in a study of T cell responses to AZD1222 COVID-19 vaccine. Sequencing used immunoSEQ multiplex PCR; TCRdb keeps in-frame clones, though not all of them. The top ten hold roughly 2.8% of the sample, which has around 96,000 clones, 88% seen once. Sequencing used peripheral blood, obtained on day 0 of AZD1222 vaccination. The source of these receptors is an adult in good health.

This chain uses TRBV4-3 with TRBJ2-7; D is undetermined. The V gene's germline CDR1 is LGHNA and CDR2 YSLEER. The CDR3 totals 14 residues. The V gene lost 1 base and the J gene lost 9 bases, with 16 bases spanning the gap. The CDR3 loop reads CASSQVIRTTAQYF. CDR3 bases: TGCGCCAGCAGCCAAGTCATTAGAACTACCGCGCAGTACTTC.

The V and J genes are TRBV6-5 and TRBJ2-6; 7 positions agree with TRBD2. V dropped 11 bases and J dropped 3; count of bases not matched to a gene: 10. Germline CDR1 is MNHEY and CDR2 is SVGAGI. The CDR3 sequence is 15 residues long. Here the CDR3 reads CAVGGGYNGANVLTF. For the CDR3, the DNA is TGTGCCGTCGGGGGAGGGTATAATGGGGCCAACGTCCTGACTTTC.

This chain uses TRBV11-3 with TRBJ2-7, with D perhaps matching TRBD1 (5 bases). The V gene lost 0 bases and the J gene lost 3 bases, with 15 bases spanning the gap. The CDR3 loop spans 16 amino acids. From germline, CDR1 is SGHNT and CDR2 YENEEA. CDR3: CASSLEGQGILYEQYF. As DNA, the CDR3 is TGTGCCAGCAGCTTAGAGGGCCAGGGAATCCTCTACGAGCAGTACTTC. Based on the CDR3 plus reference TRBV11-3 and TRBJ2-7, the full variable domain is EAGVVQSPRYKIIEKKQPVAFWCNPISGHNTLYWYLQNLGQGPELLIRYENEEAVDDSQLPKDRFSAERLKGVDSTLKIQPAELGDSAVYLCASSLEGQGILYEQYFGPGTRLTVT.

This chain joins TRBV28 and TRBJ2-3; 7 nucleotides align to TRBD1. V shed 6 bases and J 2 bases; nucleotides not matched to a gene: 5. Germline V gene lookup returns CDR1 MDHEN and CDR2 SYDVKM. The CDR3 contains 14 residues. CDR3 sequence (DNA): TGTGCCAGCAGCGAGACAGGGTACACAGATACGCAGTATTTT. It translates to CASSETGYTDTQYF.

The chain couples TRBV6-1 to TRBJ1-2; D possibly corresponds to TRBD1 (6 bases). The CDR3 runs to 15 residues. The V end was cut by 3 bases, the J end by 3 bases, with 14 bases between. The germline gives CDR1 MNHNS, CDR2 SASEGT. This CDR3 is CASSDRRGRDYGYTF. CDR3 sequence (DNA): TGTGCCAGCAGTGACCGCAGGGGACGGGACTATGGCTACACCTTC.

The J gene is TRBJ1-2, the V gene TRBV30, with D tentatively TRBD1 (5 bases). Germline CDR1 reads GTSNPN; CDR2 reads SVGIG (reference sequence). Trimming removed 0 bases at V and 7 bases at J, with 18 bases between. This CDR3 contains 15 residues. The CDR3 here is CAWSVRLRGGTGYTF. The CDR3 DNA is TGTGCCTGGAGTGTAAGATTGCGGGGCGGAACTGGCTACACCTTC.

V usage is TRBV2 and J usage is TRBJ2-3; 10 bases fit TRBD2. J was trimmed by 0 bases and V by 6 bases; bases with no gene match: 12. Germline assignment: CDR1 SNHLY and CDR2 FYNNEI. This CDR3 spans 18 amino acids. This chain's CDR3 is CASSRAGGEDFSTDTQYF. Here the CDR3 DNA reads TGTGCCAGCAGCCGAGCGGGGGGGGAGGACTTTAGCACAGATACGCAGTATTTT.

The chain is built from TRBV19 and TRBJ2-5, with no clear D. V lost 5 bases and J lost 5, with 12 bases in between. This CDR3 has 13 amino acids. Germline CDR1 LNHDA, CDR2 SQIVND (reference sequence). The CDR3 loop reads CASSSLRLETQYF. CDR3 coding DNA: TGTGCCAGTAGTTCGCTCCGTTTGGAGACCCAGTACTTC.

This chain connects TRBV14 to TRBJ2-7, with D tentatively TRBD1 or TRBD2 (6 bases each). Germline V CDR1 and CDR2: SGHDN, FVKESK. V shed 0 bases and J shed 3 bases, with 12 bases lying between them. This CDR3 has 15 residues. Written as DNA, the CDR3 is TGTGCCAGCAGCCAAGAGGGGGGCAGGGGCTACGAGCAGTACTTC. This sequence encodes CASSQEGGRGYEQYF.

The V gene is TRBV10-3, the J gene TRBJ1-5, with 7 bases fitting TRBD1. V dropped 3 bases and J dropped 0; count of bases not matched to a gene: 5. The CDR3 sequence is 16 residues long. Germline V gene sequence: CDR1 ENHRY, CDR2 SYGVKD. The CDR3 bases are TGTGCCATCAGTGAAGGGACAGCCTATAGCAATCAGCCCCAGCATTTT. This translates into CAISEGTAYSNQPQHF.

The chain is built from TRBV5-3 and TRBJ2-1; D unresolved. TRBV5-3 counts as an open reading frame of uncertain function. V was trimmed by 7 bases and J by 4 bases, leaving 6 bases between them. The CDR3 covers 11 residues. CDR3 bases: TGTGCCAGAGATCTGTACAATGAGCAGTTCTTC. Residues: CARDLYNEQFF.

Comment on this clone: The sample carries other DNA sequences with the same CDR3. The rearrangement uses TRBV12-3 or TRBV12-4 and TRBJ2-7; D not certain. V lost 2 bases, J lost 4 bases, and 9 bases lay in between. This CDR3 has 13 amino acids. CDR3 sequence (DNA): TGTGCCAGCAGTTTATCTGGCCCTTACGAGCAGTACTTC. Translating gives CASSLSGPYEQYF.

The J gene is TRBJ2-4, the V gene TRBV7-2; the match to TRBD1 covers 9 bases. CDR3 size: 16 residues. The germline V gene has CDR1 SGHTA and CDR2 FQGNSA. J gave up 0 bases and V 5 bases, and 5 bases lay outside the gene matches. The CDR3 here is CASSKRTGVAKNIQYF. The CDR3 nucleotides read TGTGCCAGCAGCAAGAGGACAGGGGTAGCCAAAAACATTCAGTACTTC.

The chain employs TRBV14 and TRBJ2-5, with 11 bases lining up with TRBD2. J lost 2 bases, V lost 2 bases, and 4 bases had no gene match. Germline values: CDR1 SGHDN, CDR2 FVKESK. The CDR3 is 16 amino acids. The CDR3 region is CASSQRLAGLQETQYF. The CDR3 nucleotides read TGTGCCAGCAGCCAACGACTAGCGGGGCTACAAGAGACCCAGTACTTC.

The V call is TRBV9, the J call TRBJ1-2, with 7 bases identical to TRBD1. Trimming at V came to 0 bases and at J to 8 bases, leaving 7 bases not matched to a gene. The CDR3 consists of 14 residues. Germline CDR1 reads SGDLS; CDR2 reads YYNGEE. CDR3 sequence: CASSVETGEGGYTF. The CDR3 nucleotides are TGTGCCAGCAGCGTAGAAACAGGGGAGGGAGGCTACACCTTC.

V usage is TRBV5-1 and J usage is TRBJ2-1, with a tentative D call TRBD1 (5 bases). Germline V CDR1 and CDR2: SGHRS, YFSETQ. This CDR3 is 15 amino acids long. V lost 2 bases to trimming and J lost 7 bases, with 16 bases between them. In nucleotides, the CDR3 is TGCGCCAGCAGCTTCGGTCCAGGGTCTAGTAATGAGCAGTTCTTC. Its translation is CASSFGPGSSNEQFF.

The genes are TRBV3-1 (or the pseudogene TRBV3-2) and TRBJ2-5; 7 positions agree with TRBD2. The length of the CDR3 is 16 residues. V lost 1 base, J lost 4 bases, and 9 bases stayed unmatched. Germline CDR1 and CDR2: LGHDT and YNNKEL (reference sequence). CDR3 protein: CASSQGGGLPPETQYF. The CDR3 DNA reads as TGTGCCAGCAGCCAAGGGGGGGGACTCCCCCCAGAGACCCAGTACTTC.

The CDR3 DNA follows: TGCGCCAGCAGCCAAGATTTAACTAGCGGGGGCCCAAGCACAGATACGCAGTATTTT. Translating it yields CASSQDLTSGGPSTDTQYF. The genes are TRBV4-3 and TRBJ2-3; 11 bases line up with TRBD2. This CDR3 contains 19 residues. The germline gives CDR1 LGHNA, CDR2 YSLEER. Germline trimming cut 0 bases from V and 0 bases from J; bases unmatched to any gene: 8.

This clone turned up a few times. This chain connects TRBV29-1 to TRBJ2-7; D call uncertain. The CDR3 has 13 residues. Germline V CDR1 and CDR2: SQVTM, ANQGSEA. V lost 6 bases to trimming and J lost 0 bases, with 12 bases between them. Written as DNA, the CDR3 is TGCAGCGTCCAGGACGATTTCTCCTACGAGCAGTACTTC. It specifies CSVQDDFSYEQYF.

This clone was seen just once. The chain couples TRBV3-1 (or the pseudogene TRBV3-2) to TRBJ1-4; D ambiguous. Germline lookup yields CDR1 LGHDT and CDR2 YNNKEL (reference sequence). CDR3 size: 15 residues. V lost 4 bases, J lost 7 bases, and 16 bases lay in between. The CDR3 DNA reads TGTGCCAGCAGCCTCCATCGGGCTTTGGGTGAAAAACTGTTTTTT. Translation gives CASSLHRALGEKLFF.

The chain carries TRBV27 and TRBJ2-1; 7 nucleotides match TRBD1. This CDR3 spans 17 amino acids. Germline trimming cut 0 bases from V and 1 base from J; bases unmatched to any gene: 6. From germline, CDR1 is MNHEY and CDR2 SMNVEV (reference sequence). The CDR3, as DNA: TGTGCCAGCAGTTTATCGACAGGGAAGGTATCCTACAATGAGCAGTTCTTC. Translated: CASSLSTGKVSYNEQFF.

The rearrangement uses TRBV30 and TRBJ1-6; 7 nucleotides line up with TRBD1. The V gene's germline CDR1 is GTSNPN and CDR2 SVGIG (reference sequence). This CDR3 has 14 residues. V shed 0 bases, J shed 10 bases, and the junction held 6 bases outside the gene matches. DNA for the CDR3: TGTGCCTGGAGTGTGGTGACAGGGAGCTCACCCCTCCACTTT. This codes for CAWSVVTGSSPLHF.

The CDR3 sequence is CALTKTGGYGYTF. The CDR3 nucleotides are TGTGCCTTGACCAAGACAGGAGGCTATGGCTACACCTTC. V and J are TRBV30 and TRBJ1-2; D may be TRBD1 (6 bases). V gave up 7 bases and J gave up 4 bases, with 16 bases separating them. This CDR3 comprises 13 residues. Germline lookup yields CDR1 GTSNPN and CDR2 SVGIG (reference sequence).

The V gene is TRBV29-1, the J gene TRBJ1-1; D remains ambiguous. CDR1 is SQVTM and CDR2 is ANQGSEA in the germline V gene. The CDR3 runs to 11 residues. Trimming left V 6 bases short and J 10 bases short, with 15 bases between. The CDR3 here is CSVDGDFGAFF. The CDR3, as DNA: TGCAGCGTAGACGGCGATTTTGGAGCTTTCTTT.

The chain combines TRBV19 with TRBJ1-1; the D gene is possibly TRBD1 (6 bases). V lost 1 base and J 6 bases, leaving 15 bases between the germline ends. The CDR3 consists of 15 residues. Germline assignment: CDR1 LNHDA and CDR2 SQIVND (reference sequence). CDR3 sequence: CASSIGQGSYPEAFF. Here the CDR3 DNA reads TGTGCCAGTAGTATAGGCCAGGGGTCCTACCCTGAAGCTTTCTTT.